One and the same sample provided the 32 T cell receptor beta chains below, sequenced in a study of T cell repertoires in cytomegalovirus infection. TCRdb re-called the reads through MiXCR, storing one row per CDR3 protein. The repertoire has 200,000 or so distinct CDR3 sequences, roughly a fifth of them found once; the top ten carry less than 3.5%. Sample: PBMCs. The receptors here all came from a human donor in good health (CMV status not recorded). Some clones in this sample may be carry-over from other donors' samples.

This clonotype was observed at least ten times. The V and J genes are TRBV12-3 or TRBV12-4 and TRBJ1-2, with D unresolved. V dropped 2 bases and J dropped 2 bases, with 9 bases sitting between them. The CDR3 runs to 14 residues. Written as DNA, the CDR3 is TGTGCCAGCAGTTTACAACTAATGAACTATGGCTACACCTTC. Its translation: CASSLQLMNYGYTF.

This clonotype was counted between two and nine times. This chain joins TRBV12-3 or TRBV12-4 and TRBJ2-1; maybe TRBD1 (6 bases). The V end was cut by 5 bases, the J end by 4 bases, with 18 bases between. The CDR3 runs to 16 residues. CDR3 protein: CASSGTGRGLYNEQFF. In nucleotides, the CDR3 is TGTGCCAGCAGTGGGACCGGCAGGGGTCTTTACAATGAGCAGTTCTTC.

This clonotype came up many times. The chain employs TRBV7-8 and TRBJ2-1; D uncertain. Germline-derived CDR1 and CDR2 are SGHVS and FQNEAQ. Trimming took 1 base from V and 8 from J, leaving 12 bases between them. This CDR3 has 14 residues. The CDR3 region has the DNA TGTGCCAGCAGCTTAGGAGGACCGACGGATGAGCAGTTCTTC. Amino acids: CASSLGGPTDEQFF.

This clonotype was counted many times. The V call is TRBV7-2, the J call TRBJ2-2, with 7 bases aligning to TRBD1. Per germline, CDR1 SGHTA and CDR2 FQGNSA. The CDR3 runs 14 residues. V shed 1 base, J shed 6 bases, and the junction held 2 bases outside the gene matches. CDR3 sequence (DNA): TGTGCCAGCAGCTTAGATAGGGGGCCCGGGGAGCTGTTTTTT. This translates into CASSLDRGPGELFF. The full variable domain, rest sourced from reference TRBV7-2 and TRBJ2-2, is GAGVSQSPSNKVTEKGKDVELRCDPISGHTALYWYRQSLGQGLEFLIYFQGNSAPDKSGLPSDRFSAERTGGSVSTLTIQRTQQEDSAVYLCASSLDRGPGELFFGEGSRLTVL.

This clonotype has ten or more counts. The chain uses TRBV12-3 or TRBV12-4 and TRBJ2-7, with TRBD1 as a possible D gene (6 bases). The CDR3 runs 16 residues. V was shortened by 3 bases and J by 5 bases, with 20 bases between the two germline ends. The CDR3 here is CASSLSRSTGIDEQYF. CDR3 DNA: TGTGCCAGCAGTTTGAGCCGAAGTACAGGGATCGACGAGCAGTACTTC.

At least ten counts were recorded for this clonotype. The chain links TRBV7-2 to TRBJ2-1, with TRBD1 matching 9 bases. The J segment lost 3 bases and the V segment lost 3 bases, leaving 3 bases of the junction unmatched. The CDR3 is made up of 15 amino acids. The germline V gene encodes CDR1 SGHTA and CDR2 FQGNSA. The CDR3 coding sequence is TGTGCCAGCAGCTTTTGGACAGGGGTCTACAATGAGCAGTTCTTC. This sequence encodes CASSFWTGVYNEQFF. Full variable domain (rest looked up from reference TRBV7-2 and TRBJ2-1): GAGVSQSPSNKVTEKGKDVELRCDPISGHTALYWYRQSLGQGLEFLIYFQGNSAPDKSGLPSDRFSAERTGGSVSTLTIQRTQQEDSAVYLCASSFWTGVYNEQFFGPGTRLTVL.

The CDR3, as DNA: TGTGCCAGTAGTATGGGAGCAGGGGCAAACACTGAAGCTTTCTTT. As protein: CASSMGAGANTEAFF. The rearrangement links TRBV19 to TRBJ1-1; TRBD1 might be the D (6 bases). The CDR3 spans 15 residues. V shed 3 bases and J shed 2 bases, with 13 bases lying between them. From germline, CDR1 is LNHDA and CDR2 SQIVND (reference sequence).

V usage is TRBV5-6 and J usage is TRBJ2-1; TRBD2 aligns across 8 bases. CDR1 is SGHDT, CDR2 YYEEEE, per germline. V was pared by 4 bases and J by 1 base, with 10 bases of the junction left unmatched. The CDR3 totals 17 residues. CDR3 in amino acids: CASSRFGGGESYNEQFF. The CDR3, as DNA: TGTGCCAGCAGCCGGTTCGGGGGGGGGGAGTCCTACAATGAGCAGTTCTTC.

The chain joins TRBV28 to TRBJ2-1; tentative D call: TRBD2 (5 bases). CDR3 length: 15 amino acids. Germline assignment: CDR1 MDHEN and CDR2 SYDVKM. V gave up 5 bases and J gave up 2 bases, with 13 bases separating them. CDR3 protein: CASSPRRPTYNEQFF. DNA for the CDR3: TGTGCCAGCAGTCCCCGGAGGCCAACCTACAATGAGCAGTTCTTC.

There are a few counts of this clonotype. The chain couples TRBV20-1 to TRBJ2-1; 8 bases agree with TRBD2. This CDR3 has 13 residues. Trimming at V came to 4 bases and at J to 10 bases, leaving 9 bases not matched to a gene. Germline CDR1 reads DFQATT; CDR2 reads SNEGSKA (reference sequence). The CDR3 sequence: CSATIGAGEEQFF. In nucleotides, the CDR3 is TGCAGTGCTACGATTGGAGCGGGGGAGGAGCAGTTCTTC.

The chain employs TRBV6-5 and TRBJ1-2, with TRBD1 as a possible D gene (6 bases). Germline V gene sequence: CDR1 MNHEY, CDR2 SVGAGI. CDR3 length: 14 residues. V lost 6 bases to trimming and J lost 7 bases, with 18 bases between them. The CDR3 DNA follows: TGTGCCAGCAGCCAACTACGGGGGGCATTTGGCTACACCTTC. The encoded protein is CASSQLRGAFGYTF.

At least ten counts were recorded for this clonotype. V and J are TRBV7-6 and TRBJ1-1, with TRBD1 as a possible D gene (6 bases). This CDR3 spans 13 amino acids. V was clipped by 5 bases and J by 5 bases, with 12 bases between them. Germline CDR1 reads SGHVS; CDR2 reads FNYEAQ. The CDR3 sequence: CASSLGGRTEAFF. Written as DNA, the CDR3 is TGTGCCAGCAGCCTAGGGGGGAGGACTGAAGCTTTCTTT.

CDR3 residues: CASSQAPSFGEQYF. As DNA, the CDR3 is TGTGCCAGCAGCCAAGCTCCCTCCTTCGGGGAGCAGTACTTC. J is TRBJ2-7 and V is TRBV3-1, with D hard to call. The ends were cut back, 1 base at V and 7 bases at J, with 14 bases in the middle. CDR3 length: 14 amino acids. Germline assignment: CDR1 LGHDT and CDR2 YNNKEL (reference sequence).

The CDR3 DNA reads as TGTGCCAGCAGCCCGATGGCCGGGGAGCTGTTTTTT. This codes for CASSPMAGELFF. The gene calls are TRBV5-4 and TRBJ2-2; D remains ambiguous. Trimming removed 4 bases at V and 6 bases at J, with 7 bases between. This CDR3 is built from 12 residues. In germline, CDR1 is SGHNT, CDR2 YYREEE (reference sequence). Looking up the rest from reference TRBV5-4 and TRBJ2-2 gives the full variable domain: ETGVTQSPTHLIKTRGQQVTLRCSSQSGHNTVSWYQQALGQGPQFIFQYYREEENGRGNFPPRFSGLQFPNYSSELNVNALELDDSALYLCASSPMAGELFFGEGSRLTVL.

This sequence joins TRBV5-6 and TRBJ1-5; D perhaps matches TRBD1 (6 bases). The CDR3 has 15 amino acids. The germline V and J ends were trimmed by 4 bases and 4 bases, with 15 bases remaining between them. CDR1 is SGHDT, CDR2 YYEEEE, per germline. The CDR3 DNA is TGTGCCAGCAGCCGCAGGGGTGCAGTTAATCAGCCCCAGCATTTT. Its translation is CASSRRGAVNQPQHF. Using reference TRBV5-6 and TRBJ1-5 for the parts outside the CDR3, the full variable domain is DAGVTQSPTHLIKTRGQQVTLRCSPKSGHDTVSWYQQALGQGPQFIFQYYEEEERQRGNFPDRFSGHQFPNYSSELNVNALLLGDSALYLCASSRRGAVNQPQHFGDGTRLSIL.

This clonotype was counted ten times or more. The rearrangement joins TRBV7-9 to TRBJ2-1, with 7 bases lining up with TRBD1. V lost 5 bases, J lost 1 base, and 8 bases stayed unmatched. The CDR3 has 16 residues. Germline CDR1 and CDR2: SEHNR and FQNEAQ (reference sequence). For the CDR3, the DNA is TGTGCCAGCAGCCCACCTACAGGGGATTCCTACAATGAGCAGTTCTTC. Encoded protein: CASSPPTGDSYNEQFF.

This sequence joins TRBV14 and TRBJ1-6; D remains unclear. The CDR3 has 15 amino acids. The V end lost 1 base, the J end lost 3 bases, and 7 bases lay between the germline ends. The V gene's germline CDR1 is SGHDN and CDR2 FVKESK. This chain's CDR3 is CASSQGLFYNSPLHF. CDR3 DNA: TGTGCCAGCAGCCAAGGGCTGTTCTATAATTCACCCCTCCACTTT.

This clonotype was observed at least ten times. J is TRBJ2-3 and V is TRBV7-9; 8 nucleotides line up with TRBD1. The CDR3 contains 16 residues. Per germline, CDR1 SEHNR and CDR2 FQNEAQ (reference sequence). Trimming at V came to 3 bases and at J to 3 bases, leaving 8 bases not matched to a gene. For the CDR3, the DNA is TGTGCCAGCAGCTTCAGTACAGGGGGTCGTACAGATACGCAGTATTTT. This gives the protein CASSFSTGGRTDTQYF.

The chain carries TRBV3-1 and TRBJ1-3, with D possibly TRBD1 on 6 matching bases. With 4 bases removed from V and 0 bases from J, the gap between germline ends came to 25 bases. The CDR3 runs 20 residues. The germline CDR1 and CDR2 sequences are LGHDT and YNNKEL (reference sequence). CDR3 in amino acids: CASSPIATWGTGSSGNTIYF. As DNA, the CDR3 is TGTGCCAGCAGCCCAATAGCGACCTGGGGAACAGGGAGCTCTGGAAACACCATATATTTT.

The V gene is TRBV29-1, the J gene TRBJ1-2; a possible D gene is TRBD1 (5 bases). Per germline, CDR1 SQVTM and CDR2 ANQGSEA. V was cut by 6 bases and J by 6 bases, with 17 bases left in between. This CDR3 contains 13 residues. CDR3 loop: CSVQPPLGDGYTF. Written as DNA, the CDR3 is TGCAGCGTGCAGCCCCCTCTGGGGGATGGCTACACCTTC.

CDR3 region: CASTTSGARSEAFF. The CDR3 DNA reads TGTGCCAGCACCACTTCAGGGGCGCGGAGTGAAGCTTTCTTT. J is TRBJ1-1 and V is TRBV6-2 or TRBV6-3, with a weak D call TRBD1 (6 bases). Germline loops: CDR1 MNHEY, CDR2 SVGEGT. The V and J ends lost 7 bases and 7 bases respectively, with 19 bases between them. The CDR3 has 14 amino acids.

V usage is TRBV28 and J usage is TRBJ2-7; D not resolved. The CDR3 is made up of 14 amino acids. Trimming shortened V by 3 bases and J by 3 bases, and 12 bases separated the two germline ends. From germline, CDR1 is MDHEN and CDR2 SYDVKM. For the CDR3, the DNA is TGTGCCAGCAGTTTCGGCCTAATGGGCTACGAGCAGTACTTC. It codes for CASSFGLMGYEQYF.

In its sample, this clonotype was seen once. The chain couples TRBV20-1 to TRBJ1-1; D call uncertain. V lost 6 bases and J 4 bases, leaving 15 bases between the germline ends. Germline V gives CDR1 DFQATT, CDR2 SNEGSKA (reference sequence). The CDR3 consists of 13 residues. The CDR3 sequence is CSAPRQVGTEAFF. CDR3 nucleotide sequence: TGCAGTGCCCCTCGCCAGGTGGGCACTGAAGCTTTCTTT.

This clonotype appeared a few times. The J gene is TRBJ2-3, the V gene TRBV7-2, with 8 bases identical to TRBD2. The CDR3 spans 17 residues. CDR1 is SGHTA and CDR2 is FQGNSA in the germline V gene. V lost 5 bases and J lost 2; bases outside the gene matches: 12. CDR3 nucleotide sequence: TGTGCCAGCAGCCCCTTAGGGGGAGCGGGGGTCACAGATACGCAGTATTTT. It is translated as CASSPLGGAGVTDTQYF. The full variable domain, in which reference TRBV7-2 and TRBJ2-3 provide the parts outside the CDR3, is GAGVSQSPSNKVTEKGKDVELRCDPISGHTALYWYRQSLGQGLEFLIYFQGNSAPDKSGLPSDRFSAERTGGSVSTLTIQRTQQEDSAVYLCASSPLGGAGVTDTQYFGPGTRLTVL.

This clonotype was counted only a few times. The CDR3 loop reads CASSIPGDRETNEKLFF. CDR3 nucleotides: TGTGCCAGTAGTATACCCGGGGACAGGGAGACTAATGAAAAACTGTTTTTT. This sequence joins TRBV19 and TRBJ1-4; 9 bases match TRBD1. The CDR3 has 17 amino acids. Unmatched junction bases numbered 6, after V lost 2 bases and J lost 2 bases. Germline V gene lookup returns CDR1 LNHDA and CDR2 SQIVND (reference sequence).

In this sample, this clonotype turned up once. The chain is built from TRBV7-9 and TRBJ2-7, with TRBD2 matching over 10 bases. This CDR3 spans 16 amino acids. Trimming took 5 bases from V and 6 from J; bases not matched to a gene: 13. CDR1 SEHNR and CDR2 FQNEAQ come from the germline V gene (reference sequence). CDR3 sequence reads: CASSPRTSGASGEQYF. CDR3 sequence (DNA): TGTGCCAGCAGCCCGAGAACTAGCGGGGCGAGCGGCGAGCAGTACTTC.

V and J are TRBV7-3 and TRBJ2-5; 9 positions match TRBD1. CDR1 and CDR2 (germline): SGHTA, FQGTGA. CDR3 length: 14 amino acids. With 5 bases clipped from V and 5 bases from J, the junction kept 6 bases outside the gene matches. The CDR3 DNA reads TGTGCCAGCAGCAACACAGGGGGCGCGGAGACCCAGTACTTC. It translates to CASSNTGGAETQYF.

The chain recombines TRBV25-1 with TRBJ2-7; 10 nucleotides match TRBD2. This CDR3 contains 17 residues. V trimming: 7 bases; J trimming: 1 base; junction bases outside the gene matches: 13. The germline V gene has CDR1 MGHDK and CDR2 SYGVNS. CDR3 amino acids: CASIVSGRARGSYEQYF. CDR3 coding DNA: TGTGCCAGCATTGTAAGCGGGAGGGCCCGGGGTTCCTACGAGCAGTACTTC.

V is TRBV29-1 and J is TRBJ2-7; TRBD1 is a possible D gene (6 bases). CDR1 is SQVTM and CDR2 is ANQGSEA in the germline V gene. Trimming stripped 4 bases from V and 7 bases from J, with 20 bases between. The CDR3 loop spans 14 amino acids. The CDR3 DNA follows: TGCAGCGTTGCCGAAACAGGGTTCGGTGGGGAGCAGTACTTC. It is translated as CSVAETGFGGEQYF.

As regards this clonotype: Since no conserved phenylalanine or tryptophan closes the CDR3, a read error is the likely cause. The V and J genes are TRBV30 and TRBJ2-2; possibly TRBD1 for D (5 bases). CDR3 length: 14 residues. V was cut by 4 bases and J by 1 base, with 10 bases left in between. Germline V gene sequence: CDR1 GTSNPN, CDR2 SVGIG (reference sequence). CDR3 protein: CAWIRVENTGELFL. The DNA for the CDR3 is TGTGCCTGGATCAGGGTGGAGAACACCGGGGAGCTGTTTTTA.

V and J are TRBV6-5 and TRBJ2-1; 15 bases map to TRBD2. The CDR3 totals 20 residues. Germline CDR1 is MNHEY and CDR2 is SVGAGI. Trimming cost V 4 bases and J 10 bases; bases outside gene matches: 20. In DNA, the CDR3 is TGTGCCAGCAGTTCATTTGGACTAGCGGGAGGGCCATTGGGGTTGCAAGAGCAGTTCTTC. As protein: CASSSFGLAGGPLGLQEQFF.

As concerns this clonotype: This may be a read error: a much more frequent sequence differs by one nucleotide. The chain employs TRBV29-1 and TRBJ2-1; 7 positions match TRBD1. Germline V gene lookup returns CDR1 SQVTM and CDR2 ANQGSEA. This CDR3 comprises 16 residues. CDR3 DNA sequence: TGCAGCGTTGAGACAGGGACGATCGCCTCCTACAATGAGCAGTCCTTC. This sequence encodes CSVETGTIASYNEQSF.